The rows below give T cell receptor beta chains drawn from one sample of a study of cytomegalovirus exposure and HLA in healthy donors. Repertoires were generated with immunoSEQ multiplex PCR, while TCRdb's copy carries only in-frame clones and drops some. This sample has around 150,000 clones; around three quarters occur once, and the top ten carry 6% to 7.5%. The sequencing sample was made of PBMCs. These receptors were collected from a man aged 35 to 55 in good health and CMV-seropositive. Both conserved end residues are part of each CDR3. Clone size is shown for a subset of rows, as once, few, many or a class of expanded clone.

TRBJ2-2	TRBV4-2	NA	CASSQPLDTLTNTGELFF
TRBJ1-2	TRBV7-6	NA	CASSLTGNDYGYTF
TRBJ1-1	TRBV4-3	few	CASSLSGPGGYEAFF
TRBJ2-5	TRBV9	NA	CASSVGAGGQGETQYF
TRBJ2-7	TRBV9	NA	CASSGAGQGTYEQYF
TRBJ2-5	TRBV11-2	few	CASSLWQGQTQYF
TRBJ1-5	TRBV18	NA	CASSPPGGVNQPQHF
TRBJ2-1	TRBV30	NA	CAWATGGRSYNEQFF
TRBJ2-7	TRBV6-1	NA	CASSEQQGAIYEQYF
TRBJ2-7	TRBV5-5	NA	CASSFSGVEQYF
TRBJ2-5	TRBV5-6	few	CASSLVGGEETQYF
TRBJ1-4	TRBV2	NA	CASRDRGLINEKLFF
TRBJ2-1	TRBV6-5	NA	CASRPRTGGDEQFF
NA	TRBV9	few	CASSVGQSYEQYF
TRBJ2-1	TRBV13	NA	CASSSPGADNEQFF